This T cell receptor beta chain was found in a study of blood T cell repertoires in COVID-19. The protocol was immunoSEQ multiplex PCR, while the TCRdb copy is restricted to in-frame clones and leaves out a portion. The table shows about 350,000 clones, with roughly 87% occurring only once. CDR1 is MDHEN, CDR2 SYDVKM, per germline. CDR3 length: 15 amino acids. V shed 1 base, J shed 4 bases, and the junction held 4 bases outside the gene matches. Specimen: PBMCs or T cells enriched from blood (not recorded which). This sequence joins TRBV28 and TRBJ1-2; the match to TRBD1 covers 9 bases. The sequence was obtained from a woman aged 25-40 years who had recovered from COVID-19. As DNA, the CDR3 is TGTGCCAGCAGTTTATTAGGGACAGGGTCCTATGGCTACACCTTC. Protein product: CASSLLGTGSYGYTF.